The rows below give T cell receptor beta chains drawn from one sample of a study of Ad26.COV2.S vaccination and SARS-CoV-2 variants. Sequencing was performed with immunoSEQ multiplex PCR; in TCRdb, only in-frame clones are kept and a portion is missing. Among 330,000 or so clones listed, 90% were seen once. Here the sequenced sample was peripheral blood, taken in a trial of Ad26.COV2.S vaccine versus placebo. The receptors were gathered from a person between 18 and 60 years old who received the Ad26.COV2.S COVID-19 vaccine or a placebo. The conserved cysteine and the conserved F or W are not part of the CDR3 here. Each record gives: J gene, V gene, CDR3 protein.

TRBJ2-1	TRBV11-2	ASSPRTGLGEQF
TRBJ2-3	TRBV7-9	ASSGPGQSTDTQY
TRBJ2-7	TRBV6-5	ASTPRGGYEQY
TRBJ2-3	TRBV5-1	ASSLAELSPGSELDTQY
TRBJ2-3	TRBV7-2	ASRLAADTQY
TRBJ1-2	TRBV6-5	ATEAGQNYGYT
TRBJ2-1	TRBV7-9	ASSLQGNEQF
TRBJ1-2	TRBV28	ASSLDIFYGYT
TRBJ2-1	TRBV2	ASSDSGPLQF
TRBJ2-6	TRBV7-6	ASSLGQSGANVLT
TRBJ2-7	TRBV10-3	AIRGTGSEQY
TRBJ1-4	TRBV6-5	ASRGGAATNEKLF
TRBJ2-1	TRBV19	ASSGPTGNNEQF
TRBJ2-3	TRBV3-1/TRBV3-2	ASSQGERSTDTQY
TRBJ2-2	TRBV27	ASGSGNTGELF
TRBJ1-2	TRBV4-1	ASSPSHYTGTGNGYT
TRBJ1-5	TRBV18	ASSRRQSSNQPQH
TRBJ1-2	TRBV6-5	ASSYGSHYGYT
TRBJ1-2	TRBV6-2/TRBV6-3	ASSPSEGAALNYGYT
TRBJ1-2	TRBV7-3	ASSPTGGAYGYT
TRBJ1-5	TRBV19	ASSILDAGPDNQPQH
TRBJ1-2	TRBV12-3/TRBV12-4	ASTLGGGGYT
TRBJ1-6	TRBV29-1	SVLTLANSPLH
TRBJ2-1	TRBV4-1	ASSPTDRAGEQF
TRBJ2-5	TRBV7-7	ASSISGSSQETQY
TRBJ1-4	TRBV4-3	ASSQDHLTNEKLF
TRBJ1-1	TRBV10-3	AISPGPMNTEAF
TRBJ1-3	TRBV7-2	ASSFGRGPGNTIY
TRBJ2-4	TRBV7-9	ASSSAGTAIDGKNIQY
TRBJ1-1	TRBV19	ASTFGQGNTEAF
TRBJ2-5	TRBV11-2	ASSLTSGGFLETQY
TRBJ1-2	TRBV27	ASSGHRESYGYT
TRBJ1-5	TRBV28	ASSFWLLSTQPQH
TRBJ2-1	TRBV5-4	ASSPGTSGIGNEQF
TRBJ1-1	TRBV4-3	ASSRITNTEAF
TRBJ1-2	TRBV7-2	ASSDQGFNGYT
TRBJ2-3	TRBV6-5	ASGIDLGTDTQY
TRBJ1-5	TRBV6-4	ASVVGMLCSNQPQH
TRBJ1-1	TRBV5-6	ASWDMNTEAF
TRBJ2-7	TRBV19	ASSSLAGGPYEQY
TRBJ1-1	TRBV19	ASSIIGGGDTEAF
TRBJ2-1	TRBV11-3	ASSLSIGWNEQF
TRBJ1-2	TRBV7-3	ASSFGQSYGYT
TRBJ2-2	TRBV7-2	ASSQTGTLNTGELF
TRBJ1-3	TRBV18	ASSPQRSGNTIY
TRBJ2-5	TRBV18	ASSPVRETQY
TRBJ2-1	TRBV5-6	ASSLRSSYNEQF
TRBJ1-6	TRBV11-2	ASSLVKGGNSPLH
TRBJ1-3	TRBV11-2	ASTPRGTGESGNTIY
TRBJ1-1	TRBV12-3/TRBV12-4	ASSFGTVEAF
TRBJ1-1	TRBV6-5	ASSRVNTEAF